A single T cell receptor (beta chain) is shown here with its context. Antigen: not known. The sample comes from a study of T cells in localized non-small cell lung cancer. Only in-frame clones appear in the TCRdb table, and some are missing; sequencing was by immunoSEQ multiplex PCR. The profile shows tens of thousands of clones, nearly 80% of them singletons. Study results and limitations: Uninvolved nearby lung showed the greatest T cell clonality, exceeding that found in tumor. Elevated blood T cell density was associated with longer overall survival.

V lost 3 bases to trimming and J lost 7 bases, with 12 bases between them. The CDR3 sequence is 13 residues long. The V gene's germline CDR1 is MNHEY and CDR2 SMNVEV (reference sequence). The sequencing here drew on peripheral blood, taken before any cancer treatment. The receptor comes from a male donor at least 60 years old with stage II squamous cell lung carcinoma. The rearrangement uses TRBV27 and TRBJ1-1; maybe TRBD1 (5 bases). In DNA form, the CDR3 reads TGTGCCAGCAGTTTTGGGGGGAGCATTGAAGCTTTCTTT. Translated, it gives CASSFGGSIEAFF.